Presented here are 24 T cell receptor beta chains from one specimen sequenced in a study of cytomegalovirus exposure and HLA in healthy donors. Amplification used 60 Vbeta primers and 13 Jbeta primers. The assay was immunoSEQ multiplex PCR, and TCRdb's table has in-frame clones only and misses some. The data show 150,000 to 200,000 clones, roughly 80% seen once. Sample: PBMCs. All receptors derive from a man between 18 and 35 years old in good health and CMV-seronegative.

Concerning this clone itself: The junction does not match germline at one end; this may be a read error. The CDR3 is CSSSTEGIEGTEAFF. The DNA of the CDR3 is TGTTCCAGCAGCACGGAGGGTATCGAAGGGACTGAAGCTTTCTTT. The chain carries TRBV7-9 and TRBJ1-1; D gene uncertain. This CDR3 contains 15 residues. Germline V lookup: CDR1 SEHNR, CDR2 FQNEAQ (reference sequence).

V gene TRBV7-9 combines with J gene TRBJ1-5; possible D gene TRBD1, 5 bases. The CDR3 totals 16 residues. V was clipped by 5 bases and J by 1 base, with 15 bases between them. Per the germline V gene, CDR1 is SEHNR and CDR2 is FQNEAQ (reference sequence). DNA for the CDR3: TGTGCCAGCAGCCCGGGGGGAGCTGGCAGCAATCAGCCCCAGCATTTT. It codes for CASSPGGAGSNQPQHF.

The rearrangement links TRBV27 to TRBJ2-7, with 7 bases matching TRBD2. CDR1 and CDR2 from the germline V gene are MNHEY and SMNVEV (reference sequence). V lost 5 bases, J lost 6 bases, and 10 bases stayed unmatched. The CDR3 extends over 14 amino acids. DNA for the CDR3: TGTGCCAGCAGTCCCGCGGGGAGGGTGGTCGAGCAGTACTTC. Protein sequence: CASSPAGRVVEQYF.

The chain couples TRBV5-1 to TRBJ2-7; D might be TRBD2 (6 bases). The CDR3 length is 13 residues. The V end was cut by 2 bases, the J end by 6 bases, with 12 bases between. CDR1 SGHRS and CDR2 YFSETQ come from the germline V gene. CDR3 sequence (DNA): TGCGCCAGCAGCTTTTTAGCCGGGGGCGAGCAGTACTTC. Amino acids: CASSFLAGGEQYF.

In DNA form, the CDR3 reads TGCAGCGTTGGAGGTCCGAATCAGCCCCAGCATTTT. Translated: CSVGGPNQPQHF. The V and J genes are TRBV29-1 and TRBJ1-5, with D uncertain. Germline loops: CDR1 SQVTM, CDR2 ANQGSEA. This CDR3 spans 12 amino acids. The ends were cut back, 4 bases at V and 4 bases at J, with 8 bases in the middle.

The genes are TRBV4-1 and TRBJ1-4, with D perhaps matching TRBD1 (6 bases). Germline CDR1 reads MGHRA; CDR2 reads YSYEKL. There are 15 residues in the CDR3. The V end lost 0 bases, the J end lost 7 bases, and 12 bases lay between the germline ends. CDR3 residues: CASSQDRGGSEKLFF. The DNA for the CDR3 is TGCGCCAGCAGCCAAGACAGGGGCGGGAGTGAAAAACTGTTTTTT.

This clone turned up a few times. The chain employs TRBV7-9 and TRBJ2-5; 9 bases align to TRBD2. Germline CDR1 SEHNR, CDR2 FQNEAQ (reference sequence). V lost 5 bases to trimming and J lost 5 bases; unmatched junction nucleotides: 6. This CDR3 has 14 amino acids. CDR3 amino acids: CASSLSGGRETQYF. The CDR3 region has the DNA TGTGCCAGCAGCCTTAGCGGGGGACGGGAGACCCAGTACTTC.

This clone was seen more than once but under ten times. The gene calls are TRBV7-9 and TRBJ2-2, with 9 bases fitting TRBD1. Trimming at V came to 5 bases and at J to 8 bases, leaving 6 bases not matched to a gene. The CDR3 contains 14 residues. The germline CDR1 and CDR2 sequences are SEHNR and FQNEAQ (reference sequence). CDR3 nucleotide sequence: TGTGCCAGCAGCGTAAACAGGGGGCTGGGGGAGCTGTTTTTT. Its translation is CASSVNRGLGELFF.

The rearrangement joins TRBV6-5 to TRBJ1-2; tentatively, D is TRBD1 (6 bases). This CDR3 is 14 amino acids long. V was shortened by 6 bases and J by 1 base, with 12 bases between the two germline ends. The germline gives CDR1 MNHEY, CDR2 SVGAGI. This CDR3 reads CASRWTEHNYGYTF. CDR3 sequence (DNA): TGTGCCAGCAGATGGACAGAGCATAACTATGGCTACACCTTC.

This clone has only one observation. The V call is TRBV7-9, the J call TRBJ1-3, with TRBD1 matching 9 bases. CDR3 size: 17 residues. The germline CDR1 and CDR2 sequences are SEHNR and FQNEAQ (reference sequence). V lost 5 bases and J lost 3; bases outside the gene matches: 11. The DNA of the CDR3 is TGTGCCAGCAGCCGCTGGGACAGGGAAGAGTTTGGAAACACCATATATTTT. This encodes CASSRWDREEFGNTIYF. The complete variable domain, with remaining parts taken from reference TRBV7-9 and TRBJ1-3, reads DTGVSQNPRHKITKRGQNVTFRCDPISEHNRLYWYRQTLGQGPEFLTYFQNEAQLEKSRLLSDRFSAERPKGSFSTLEIQRTEQGDSAMYLCASSRWDREEFGNTIYFGEGSWLTVV.

This clone was recorded only once. The genes are TRBV29-1 and TRBJ2-2; 9 nucleotides match TRBD2. With 6 bases clipped from V and 4 bases from J, the junction kept 3 bases outside the gene matches. CDR1 is SQVTM, CDR2 ANQGSEA, per germline. CDR3 size: 13 residues. CDR3 sequence: CSVLAGVTGELFF. Written as DNA, the CDR3 is TGCAGCGTGTTAGCGGGAGTCACCGGGGAGCTGTTTTTT.

As for this clone: An end of the junction does not agree with germline; a read error may underlie this. The chain uses TRBV7-9 and TRBJ2-7; perhaps TRBD2 as D (5 bases). From germline, CDR1 is SEHNR and CDR2 FQNEAQ (reference sequence). CDR3 size: 14 residues. CDR3: CSSSLTEARREQYF. The CDR3 region has the DNA TGTTCCAGCAGCTTAACGGAGGCGCGGCGCGAGCAGTACTTC.

J is TRBJ2-5 and V is TRBV11-2; no firm D call. The CDR3 contains 13 residues. The germline V gene encodes CDR1 SGHAT and CDR2 FQNNGV. The V end lost 3 bases, the J end lost 2 bases, and 7 bases lay between the germline ends. The CDR3 reads CASSFGQQETQYF. CDR3 nucleotide sequence: TGTGCCAGCAGCTTTGGGCAGCAAGAGACCCAGTACTTC.

The chain employs TRBV7-9 and TRBJ2-3, with 8 bases identical to TRBD2. The V segment lost 7 bases and the J segment 5 bases; nucleotides outside the gene matches: 11. Looked up from germline, CDR1 is SEHNR and CDR2 is FQNEAQ (reference sequence). The CDR3 is 15 residues long. The CDR3 loop reads CASTSPGGDQDTQYF. The CDR3 DNA reads TGTGCCAGCACCTCCCCGGGGGGGGATCAAGATACGCAGTATTTT.

The rearrangement uses TRBV7-8 and TRBJ2-4; 7 bases are a match to TRBD2. The CDR3 runs to 17 residues. The V gene's germline CDR1 is SGHVS and CDR2 FQNEAQ. V shed 5 bases, J shed 0 bases, and the junction held 10 bases outside the gene matches. CDR3 residues: CASSRRSGDEAKNIQYF. CDR3 DNA sequence: TGTGCCAGCAGCAGGAGGAGCGGGGACGAAGCCAAAAACATTCAGTACTTC.

This chain uses TRBV7-6 with TRBJ2-2; D gene uncertain. Germline V gives CDR1 SGHVS, CDR2 FNYEAQ. V lost 3 bases and J lost 7, with 9 bases in between. This CDR3 is 13 amino acids long. As DNA, the CDR3 is TGTGCCAGCAGCTTTAACGTCGGCGGGGAGCTGTTTTTT. Its protein is CASSFNVGGELFF.

This chain links TRBV7-9 with TRBJ2-5; TRBD2 is a possible D gene (6 bases). The DNA end lines up better with TRBJ2-7; the J call may be wrong. Germline lookup yields CDR1 SEHNR and CDR2 FQNEAQ (reference sequence). The CDR3 has 13 amino acids. The CDR3 spells CASSFTGLGEQYF. The CDR3 nucleotides are TGTGCCAGCAGCTTTACGGGACTCGGCGAGCAGTACTTC.

This clone was observed a handful of times. V usage is TRBV6-1 and J usage is TRBJ2-3, with D perhaps matching TRBD2 (7 bases). Germline CDR1 MNHNS, CDR2 SASEGT. The V end was cut by 5 bases, the J end by 3 bases, with 12 bases between. The CDR3 sequence is 14 residues long. CDR3 bases: TGTGCCAGCAGTTCAGGGGAGGGAACAGATACGCAGTATTTT. Amino acid sequence: CASSSGEGTDTQYF.

This clone has only one observation. The rearrangement uses TRBV5-1 and TRBJ2-7; TRBD2 might be the D (7 bases). There are 14 residues in the CDR3. V was cut by 4 bases and J by 6 bases, with 17 bases left in between. CDR1 and CDR2 from the germline V gene are SGHRS and YFSETQ. This CDR3 is CASSPGGRAGEQYF. The DNA of the CDR3 is TGCGCCAGCAGCCCGGGGGGCCGGGCCGGCGAGCAGTACTTC.

Regarding this clone: A junction boundary mismatches the germline segment, possibly from a read error. The rearrangement links TRBV9 to TRBJ2-3; D is unresolved. CDR3 size: 13 residues. Looked up from germline, CDR1 is SGDLS and CDR2 is YYNGEE. The CDR3 DNA is TGTGCCAGCAGCGTAGAGGATAGAGGTATAGAATCTTTT. Protein: CASSVEDRGIESF.

The rearrangement links TRBV9 to TRBJ1-6, with unresolved D. Trimming took 4 bases from V and 8 from J, leaving 13 bases between them. This CDR3 region has 14 residues. Germline CDR1 reads SGDLS; CDR2 reads YYNGEE. The CDR3 nucleotides are TGTGCCAGCAGCCCTACGGTGGAGGATTCACCCCTCCACTTT. Amino acids: CASSPTVEDSPLHF. Full variable domain (rest looked up from reference TRBV9 and TRBJ1-6): DSGVTQTPKHLITATGQRVTLRCSPRSGDLSVYWYQQSLDQGLQFLIQYYNGEERAKGNILERFSAQQFPDLHSELNLSSLELGDSALYFCASSPTVEDSPLHFGNGTRLTVT.

This clone was detected once. V usage is TRBV18 and J usage is TRBJ1-3; TRBD1 is a possible D gene (5 bases). V was cut by 2 bases and J by 4 bases, with 9 bases left in between. The CDR3 length is 14 residues. Germline CDR1 KGHSH, CDR2 LQKENI. The DNA of the CDR3 is TGTGCCAGCTCACCAGACAGTACGGGAAACACCATATATTTT. It specifies CASSPDSTGNTIYF.

This chain joins TRBV14 and TRBJ2-1; D is perhaps TRBD2 (5 bases). Germline V gene lookup returns CDR1 SGHDN and CDR2 FVKESK. V was clipped by 0 bases and J by 9 bases, with 12 bases between them. The CDR3 runs to 14 residues. CDR3 bases: TGTGCCAGCAGCCAAGATTTGGGAGTTACTGAGCAGTTCTTC. This codes for CASSQDLGVTEQFF.

This clone has a single count. The chain combines TRBV5-4 with TRBJ2-3; no definite D call. Trimming removed 0 bases from V and 6 bases from J, with 5 bases in between. CDR3 length: 12 amino acids. Germline lookup yields CDR1 SGHNT and CDR2 YYREEE (reference sequence). CDR3 sequence reads: CASSLGRDTQYF. In DNA form, the CDR3 reads TGTGCCAGCAGCTTGGGCCGGGATACGCAGTATTTT. The whole variable domain, remainder taken from reference TRBV5-4 and TRBJ2-3, is ETGVTQSPTHLIKTRGQQVTLRCSSQSGHNTVSWYQQALGQGPQFIFQYYREEENGRGNFPPRFSGLQFPNYSSELNVNALELDDSALYLCASSLGRDTQYFGPGTRLTVL.